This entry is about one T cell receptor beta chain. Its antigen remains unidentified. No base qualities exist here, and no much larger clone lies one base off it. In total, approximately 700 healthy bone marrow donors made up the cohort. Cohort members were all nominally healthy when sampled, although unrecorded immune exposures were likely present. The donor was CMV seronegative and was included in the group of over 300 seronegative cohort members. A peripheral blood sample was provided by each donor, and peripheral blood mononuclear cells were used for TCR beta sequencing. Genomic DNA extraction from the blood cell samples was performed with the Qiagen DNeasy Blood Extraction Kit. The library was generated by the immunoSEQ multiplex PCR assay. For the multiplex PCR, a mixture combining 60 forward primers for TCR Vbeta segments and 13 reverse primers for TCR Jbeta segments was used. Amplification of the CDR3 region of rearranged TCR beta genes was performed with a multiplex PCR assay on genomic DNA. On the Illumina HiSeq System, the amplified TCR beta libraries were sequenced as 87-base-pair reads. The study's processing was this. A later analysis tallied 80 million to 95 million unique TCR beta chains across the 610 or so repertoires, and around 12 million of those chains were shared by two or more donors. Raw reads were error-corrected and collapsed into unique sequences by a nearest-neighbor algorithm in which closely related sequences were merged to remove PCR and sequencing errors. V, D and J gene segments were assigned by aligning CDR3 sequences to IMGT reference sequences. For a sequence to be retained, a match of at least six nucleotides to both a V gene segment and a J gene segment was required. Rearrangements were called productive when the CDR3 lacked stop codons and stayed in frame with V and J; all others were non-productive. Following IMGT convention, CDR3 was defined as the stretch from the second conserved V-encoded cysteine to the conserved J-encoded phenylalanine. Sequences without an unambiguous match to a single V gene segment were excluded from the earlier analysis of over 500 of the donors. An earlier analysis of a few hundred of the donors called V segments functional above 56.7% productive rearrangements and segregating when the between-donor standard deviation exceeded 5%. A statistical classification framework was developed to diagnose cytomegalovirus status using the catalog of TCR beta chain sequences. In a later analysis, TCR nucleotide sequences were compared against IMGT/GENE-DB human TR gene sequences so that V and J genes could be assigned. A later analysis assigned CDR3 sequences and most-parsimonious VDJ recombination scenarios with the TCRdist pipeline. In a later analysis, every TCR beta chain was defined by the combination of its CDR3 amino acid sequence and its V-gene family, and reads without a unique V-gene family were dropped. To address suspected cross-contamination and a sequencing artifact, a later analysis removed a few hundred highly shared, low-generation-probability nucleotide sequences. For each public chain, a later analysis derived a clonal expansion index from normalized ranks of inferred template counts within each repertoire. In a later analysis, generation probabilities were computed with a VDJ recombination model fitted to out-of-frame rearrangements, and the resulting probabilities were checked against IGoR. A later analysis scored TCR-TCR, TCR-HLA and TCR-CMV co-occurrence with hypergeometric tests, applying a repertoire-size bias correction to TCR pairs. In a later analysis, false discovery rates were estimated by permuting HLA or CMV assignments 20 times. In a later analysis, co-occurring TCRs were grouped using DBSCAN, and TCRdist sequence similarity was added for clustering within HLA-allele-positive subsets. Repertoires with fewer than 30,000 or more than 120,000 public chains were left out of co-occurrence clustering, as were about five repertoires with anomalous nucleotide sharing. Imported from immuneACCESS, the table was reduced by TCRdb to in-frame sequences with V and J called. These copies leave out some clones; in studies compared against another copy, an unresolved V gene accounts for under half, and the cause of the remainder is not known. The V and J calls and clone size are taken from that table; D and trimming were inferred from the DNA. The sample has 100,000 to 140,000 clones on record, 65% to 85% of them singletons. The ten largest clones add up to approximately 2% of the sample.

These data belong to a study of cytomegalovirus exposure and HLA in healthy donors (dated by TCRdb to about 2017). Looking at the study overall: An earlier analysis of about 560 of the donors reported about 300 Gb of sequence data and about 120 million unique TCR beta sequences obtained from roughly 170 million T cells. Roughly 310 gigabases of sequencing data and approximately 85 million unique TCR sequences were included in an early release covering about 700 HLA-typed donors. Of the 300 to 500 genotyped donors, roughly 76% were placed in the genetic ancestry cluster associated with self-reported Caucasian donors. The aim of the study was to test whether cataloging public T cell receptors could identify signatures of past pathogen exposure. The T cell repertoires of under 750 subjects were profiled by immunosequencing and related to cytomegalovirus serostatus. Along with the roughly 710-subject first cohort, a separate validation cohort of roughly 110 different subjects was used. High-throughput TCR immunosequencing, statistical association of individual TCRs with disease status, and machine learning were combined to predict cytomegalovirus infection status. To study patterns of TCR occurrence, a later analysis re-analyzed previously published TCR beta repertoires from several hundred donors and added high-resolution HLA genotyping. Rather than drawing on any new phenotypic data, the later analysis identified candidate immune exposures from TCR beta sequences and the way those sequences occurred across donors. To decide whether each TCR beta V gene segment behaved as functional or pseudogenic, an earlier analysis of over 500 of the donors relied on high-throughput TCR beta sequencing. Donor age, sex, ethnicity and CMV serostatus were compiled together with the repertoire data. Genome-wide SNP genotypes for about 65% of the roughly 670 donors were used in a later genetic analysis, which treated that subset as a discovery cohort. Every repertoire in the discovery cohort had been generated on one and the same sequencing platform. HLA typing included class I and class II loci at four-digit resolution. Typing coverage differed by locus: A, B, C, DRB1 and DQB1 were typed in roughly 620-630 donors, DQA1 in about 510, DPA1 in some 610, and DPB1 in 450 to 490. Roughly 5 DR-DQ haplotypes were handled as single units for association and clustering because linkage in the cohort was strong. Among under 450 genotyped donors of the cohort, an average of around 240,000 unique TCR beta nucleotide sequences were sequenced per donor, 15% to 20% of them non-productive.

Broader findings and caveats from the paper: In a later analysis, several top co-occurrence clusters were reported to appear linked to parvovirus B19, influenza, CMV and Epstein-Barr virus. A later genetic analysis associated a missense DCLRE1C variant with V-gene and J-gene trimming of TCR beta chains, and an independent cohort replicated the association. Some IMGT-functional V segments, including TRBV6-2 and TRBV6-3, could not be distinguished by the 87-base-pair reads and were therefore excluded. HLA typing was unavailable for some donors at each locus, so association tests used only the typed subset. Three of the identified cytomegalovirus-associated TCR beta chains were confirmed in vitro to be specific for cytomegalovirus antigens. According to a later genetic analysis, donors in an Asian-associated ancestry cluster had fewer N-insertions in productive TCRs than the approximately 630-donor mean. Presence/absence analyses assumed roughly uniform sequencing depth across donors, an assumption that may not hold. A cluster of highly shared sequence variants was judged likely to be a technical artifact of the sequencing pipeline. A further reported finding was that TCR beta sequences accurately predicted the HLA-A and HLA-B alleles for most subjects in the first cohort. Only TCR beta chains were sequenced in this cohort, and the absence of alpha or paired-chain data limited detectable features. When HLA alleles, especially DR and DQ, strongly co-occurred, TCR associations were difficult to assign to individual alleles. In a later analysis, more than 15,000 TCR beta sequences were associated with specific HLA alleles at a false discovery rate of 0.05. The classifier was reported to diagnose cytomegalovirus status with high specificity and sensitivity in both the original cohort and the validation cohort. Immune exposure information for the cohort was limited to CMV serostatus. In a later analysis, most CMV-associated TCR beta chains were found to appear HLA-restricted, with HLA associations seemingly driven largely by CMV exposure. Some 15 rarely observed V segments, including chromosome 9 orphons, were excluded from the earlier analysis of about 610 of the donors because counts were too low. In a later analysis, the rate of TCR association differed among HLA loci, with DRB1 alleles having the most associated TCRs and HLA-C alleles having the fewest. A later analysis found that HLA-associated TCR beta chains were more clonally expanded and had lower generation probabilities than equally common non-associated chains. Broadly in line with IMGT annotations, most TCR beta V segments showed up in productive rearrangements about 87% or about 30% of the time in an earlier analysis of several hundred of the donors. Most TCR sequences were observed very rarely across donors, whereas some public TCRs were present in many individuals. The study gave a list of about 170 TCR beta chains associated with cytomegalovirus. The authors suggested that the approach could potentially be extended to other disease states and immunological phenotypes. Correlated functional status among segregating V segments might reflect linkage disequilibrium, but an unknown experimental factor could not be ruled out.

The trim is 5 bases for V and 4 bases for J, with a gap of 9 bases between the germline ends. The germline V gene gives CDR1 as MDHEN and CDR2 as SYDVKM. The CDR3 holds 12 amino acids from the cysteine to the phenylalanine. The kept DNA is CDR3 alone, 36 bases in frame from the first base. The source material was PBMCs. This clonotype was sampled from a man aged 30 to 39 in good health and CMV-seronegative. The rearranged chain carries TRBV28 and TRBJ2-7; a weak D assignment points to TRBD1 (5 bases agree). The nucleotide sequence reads TGTGCCAGCAGTGGGGCTAGGTACGAGCAGTACTTC. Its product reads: CASSGARYEQYF.